The clone carrying this T cell receptor (beta chain) was seen many times. Each CDR3 protein gets one entry after TCRdb re-called the PCR reads with MiXCR. The repertoire holds about 320,000 distinct CDR3 sequences, with about a fifth as singletons. The sample originates from a study of molecular identifiers for immune sequencing clone quantification. Source material: naive CD8+ T cells from blood, with Jurkat cell RNA spiked in. This sample's subset: FACS-sorted CD8+CD4-CCR7+CD45RA+ naive T cells. The sequence was obtained from a human donor in good health. Some libraries in this study had Jurkat cell RNA spiked in.

The DNA for the CDR3 is TGTGCCAGCAGTTTTCGAACTAGCGGGAACGGGGATTACTTC. This translates into CASSFRTSGNGDYF. This chain uses TRBV28 with TRBJ2-4; 10 bases align to TRBD2. The germline V gene has CDR1 MDHEN and CDR2 SYDVKM. This CDR3 region has 14 residues. V gave up 3 bases and J gave up 16 bases; unmatched junction bases: 12.